The 3 T cell receptor beta chains below all came from one sample that was sequenced in a study of blood T cell repertoires in COVID-19. Measured with immunoSEQ multiplex PCR; TCRdb has only the in-frame clones, and not every one. The data contain under 350,000 clones, around nine tenths of them singletons. The sequencing input was PBMCs or T cells enriched from blood (not recorded which). The receptors come from a man aged 55 to 70 who had recovered from COVID-19.

The chain couples TRBV10-1 to TRBJ2-4, with TRBD2 matching over 7 bases. Germline V gene data show CDR1 as WNHNN and CDR2 as SYGVQD (reference sequence). V was pared by 2 bases and J by 9 bases, with 4 bases of the junction left unmatched. The CDR3 sequence is 13 residues long. The CDR3 here is CASSEAGVSIQYF. The CDR3 DNA reads TGCGCCAGCAGTGAGGCGGGGGTGAGCATTCAGTACTTC.

This sequence joins TRBV15 and TRBJ2-1; 8 positions match TRBD1. Losses at the gene ends were 6 bases for V and 3 bases for J; bases not matched to a gene: 13. The CDR3 is made up of 17 amino acids. In germline, CDR1 is LNHNV, CDR2 YYDKDF (reference sequence). In nucleotides, the CDR3 is TGTGCCACCAGTCAGGGGGCCCCAATCCGGGGCTACAATGAGCAGTTCTTC. Protein product: CATSQGAPIRGYNEQFF.

This sequence joins TRBV3-1 (or the pseudogene TRBV3-2) and TRBJ1-2; D unclear. Between the trimmed V and J ends, which lost 0 bases and 4 bases, there was a span of 9 bases. The CDR3 is 14 residues long. CDR1 LGHDT and CDR2 YNNKEL come from the germline V gene (reference sequence). The CDR3 nucleotides read TGTGCCAGCAGCCAAGATAGCGGCAGCTATGGCTACACCTTC. Its protein product is CASSQDSGSYGYTF.